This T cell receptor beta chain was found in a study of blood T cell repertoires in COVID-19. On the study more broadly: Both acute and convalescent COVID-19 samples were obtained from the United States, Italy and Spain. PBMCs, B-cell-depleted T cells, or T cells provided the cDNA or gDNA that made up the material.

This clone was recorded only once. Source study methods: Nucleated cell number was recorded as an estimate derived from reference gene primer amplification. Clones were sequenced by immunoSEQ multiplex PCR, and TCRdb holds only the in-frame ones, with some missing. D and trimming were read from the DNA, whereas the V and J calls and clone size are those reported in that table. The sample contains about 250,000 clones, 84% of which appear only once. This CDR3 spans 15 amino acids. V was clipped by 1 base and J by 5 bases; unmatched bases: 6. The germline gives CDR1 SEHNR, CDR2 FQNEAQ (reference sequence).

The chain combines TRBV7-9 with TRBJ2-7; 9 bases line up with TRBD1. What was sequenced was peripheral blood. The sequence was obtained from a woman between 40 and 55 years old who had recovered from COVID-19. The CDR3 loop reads CASSLEDRGNNEQYF. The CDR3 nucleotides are TGTGCCAGCAGCTTAGAGGACAGGGGCAATAACGAGCAGTACTTC.